The 13 T cell receptor beta chains presented below share a single source sample, sequenced in a study of persistence of HIV-infected CD4 T cells. An overlapping HIV-1 Gag peptide pool stimulated these cells at roughly 1 ug/peptide/mL. CD40L-negative CD69-negative CD45RO-high memory CD4+ T cells were sorted as populations depleted of antigen-responding cells. This was the immunoSEQ version 4 assay in survey mode. Sequenced by immunoSEQ multiplex PCR; TCRdb stores in-frame clones only, minus some. The profile shows approximately 34,000 clones, 80% to 90% of them singletons. Their antigens are not known. The sequencing here drew on CD4+ T cells sorted from PBMCs after roughly 18-hour stimulation, taken from a patient who received antiretroviral therapy. These receptors all stem from an adult woman with HIV who was CMV-seropositive.

The chain employs TRBV5-1 and TRBJ2-1; D might be TRBD1 (5 bases). Looked up from germline, CDR1 is SGHRS and CDR2 is YFSETQ. Deletions cut 0 bases from V and 5 bases from J, with 12 bases between. There are 15 residues in the CDR3. Here the CDR3 DNA reads TGCGCCAGCAGCTTGGTGGGGCTATTAGACAATGAGCAGTTCTTC. This codes for CASSLVGLLDNEQFF.

Only one count was recorded for this clone. The chain employs TRBV19 and TRBJ2-2, with TRBD2 as a possible D gene (6 bases). Trimming cost V 7 bases and J 4 bases, with 16 bases left between them. The CDR3 is 15 amino acids. CDR1 is LNHDA and CDR2 is SQIVND in the germline V gene (reference sequence). CDR3 region: CASKEGQGTTGELFF. The CDR3 DNA reads TGTGCCAGTAAGGAGGGGCAGGGAACCACCGGGGAGCTGTTTTTT. The full variable domain, rest sourced from reference TRBV19 and TRBJ2-2, is DGGITQSPKYLFRKEGQNVTLSCEQNLNHDAMYWYRQDPGQGLRLIYYSQIVNDFQKGDIAEGYSVSREKKESFPLTVTSAQKNPTAFYLCASKEGQGTTGELFFGEGSRLTVL.

This rearrangement joins TRBV11-3 to TRBJ1-1; no clear D gene. The CDR3 length is 13 residues. The V end lost 5 bases, the J end lost 3 bases, and 10 bases lay between the germline ends. The germline gives CDR1 SGHNT, CDR2 YENEEA. The CDR3 DNA follows: TGTGCCAGCAGCACTGATAGGGACACTGAAGCTTTCTTT. This codes for CASSTDRDTEAFF.

This chain connects TRBV7-3 to TRBJ2-5; 11 nucleotides line up with TRBD1. After removal of 4 bases from V and 4 bases from J, the junction contained 2 bases not matched to a gene. Germline V lookup: CDR1 SGHTA, CDR2 FQGTGA. The CDR3 has 14 amino acids. The CDR3 loop reads CASSSGQGAETQYF. The DNA for the CDR3 is TGTGCCAGCAGCTCTGGACAGGGGGCAGAGACCCAGTACTTC.

The chain uses TRBV28 and TRBJ1-1; a weak D match, TRBD1 (6 bases). V was clipped by 3 bases and J by 6 bases, with 11 bases between them. The CDR3 totals 13 residues. Germline values: CDR1 MDHEN, CDR2 SYDVKM. In DNA, the CDR3 is TGTGCCAGCAGTTTGACAGGCCGATCTGAAGCTTTCTTT. This translates into CASSLTGRSEAFF.

The chain has TRBV5-4 and TRBJ2-3, with a tentative D call TRBD1 (5 bases). V was shortened by 0 bases and J by 4 bases, with 12 bases between the two germline ends. CDR3 length: 15 amino acids. The germline gives CDR1 SGHNT, CDR2 YYREEE (reference sequence). The CDR3 spells CASSLEGRASDTQYF. The CDR3 DNA reads as TGTGCCAGCAGCTTGGAAGGCAGGGCCTCAGATACGCAGTATTTT.

The chain employs TRBV15 and TRBJ1-6; 7 nucleotides align to TRBD1. Germline V gene data show CDR1 as LNHNV and CDR2 as YYDKDF (reference sequence). The CDR3 extends over 17 amino acids. V lost 0 bases, J lost 14 bases, and 16 bases stayed unmatched. CDR3 in amino acids: CATSREGVGQPGHSLHF. The CDR3 DNA sequence: TGTGCCACCAGCAGAGAGGGGGTGGGACAGCCAGGCCATTCCCTCCACTTT. The full variable domain, in which reference TRBV15 and TRBJ1-6 provide the parts outside the CDR3, is DAMVIQNPRYQVTQFGKPVTLSCSQTLNHNVMYWYQQKSSQAPKLLFHYYDKDFNNEADTPDNFQSRRPNTSFCFLDIRSPGLGDTAMYLCATSREGVGQPGHSLHFGNGTRLTVT.

The chain couples TRBV6-5 to TRBJ2-2; the D is unclear. Germline CDR1 reads MNHEY; CDR2 reads SVGAGI. V was cut by 5 bases and J by 3 bases, with 10 bases left in between. The CDR3 totals 14 residues. The CDR3 protein is CASSPRRYTGELFF. CDR3 in DNA: TGTGCCAGCAGTCCCAGACGGTACACCGGGGAGCTGTTTTTT.

The J gene is TRBJ1-6, the V gene TRBV5-8, with 7 bases lining up with TRBD1. Germline CDR1 reads SGHTS; CDR2 reads YDEGEE. The CDR3 is made up of 14 amino acids. Trimming removed 7 bases from V and 7 bases from J; junction bases left unmatched: 8. CDR3 nucleotide sequence: TGTGCCAGCGGGTTAACAGGGGTAAATTCACCCCTCCACTTT. Translating gives CASGLTGVNSPLHF.

Written as DNA, the CDR3 is TGTGCCAGCAGCAAGTTGAAGAGGGACAGGAGGGACGCGTGCACAGATACGCAGTATTTT. This gives the protein CASSKLKRDRRDACTDTQYF. This rearrangement joins TRBV21-1 to TRBJ2-3; the DNA was not compared with TRBD1, the D call given in the table. TRBV21-1 is termed a pseudogene. This CDR3 has 20 residues.

The V and J genes are TRBV6-5 and TRBJ2-5, with D perhaps TRBD2 (5 bases). This CDR3 is 13 amino acids long. V was shortened by 7 bases and J by 5 bases, with 14 bases between the two germline ends. The germline CDR1 and CDR2 sequences are MNHEY and SVGAGI. The CDR3 reads CASTSPTGETQYF. For the CDR3, the DNA is TGTGCCAGCACCAGCCCGACGGGGGAGACCCAGTACTTC.

The chain employs TRBV24-1 and TRBJ1-1; 7 bases agree with TRBD1. After removal of 7 bases from V and 1 base from J, the junction contained 8 bases not matched to a gene. The CDR3 length is 15 residues. Per the germline V gene, CDR1 is KGHDR and CDR2 is SFDVKD. CDR3 region: CATRDPGQPNTEAFF. The CDR3 bases are TGTGCCACCAGGGACCCGGGACAGCCGAACACTGAAGCTTTCTTT.

The rearrangement uses TRBV28 and TRBJ2-5; perhaps TRBD2 as D (6 bases). Trimming took 1 base from V and 0 from J, leaving 15 bases between them. CDR3 size: 17 residues. In germline, CDR1 is MDHEN, CDR2 SYDVKM. Here the CDR3 reads CASSLSEGRQYQETQYF. The CDR3, as DNA: TGTGCCAGCAGTTTATCGGAGGGACGGCAATACCAAGAGACCCAGTACTTC. Full variable domain (remainder filled in from reference TRBV28 and TRBJ2-5): DVKVTQSSRYLVKRTGEKVFLECVQDMDHENMFWYRQDPGLGLRLIYFSYDVKMKEKGDIPEGYSVSREKKERFSLILESASTNQTSMYLCASSLSEGRQYQETQYFGPGTRLLVL.